A single sample gave rise to the 2 T cell receptor beta chains below, sequenced in a study of blood T cell repertoires in COVID-19. Sequenced by immunoSEQ multiplex PCR; TCRdb stores in-frame clones only, minus some. The table lists hundreds of thousands of clones, roughly four fifths of them singletons. The sequenced sample was PBMCs or T cells enriched from blood (not recorded which). These receptors were collected from a man in his forties who had been exposed to COVID-19.

This chain links TRBV5-1 with TRBJ1-1, with D unresolved. V gave up 3 bases and J gave up 1 base, with 10 bases separating them. Germline CDR1 reads SGHRS; CDR2 reads YFSETQ. The CDR3 is 14 amino acids. The CDR3 loop is CASSSRGGNTEAFF. In DNA form, the CDR3 reads TGCGCCAGCAGCTCCCGGGGAGGGAACACTGAAGCTTTCTTT.

This clone was picked up one time. This rearrangement joins TRBV6-1 to TRBJ2-1; tentative D call: TRBD2 (6 bases). The CDR3 extends over 13 amino acids. V gave up 3 bases and J gave up 4 bases, with 7 bases separating them. Germline assignment: CDR1 MNHNS and CDR2 SASEGT. CDR3 nucleotides: TGTGCCAGCAGTGACGGGAGTTACAATGAGCAGTTCTTC. Translating gives CASSDGSYNEQFF.